The 18 T cell receptor beta chains below come from one sample, sequenced in a study of blood T cell repertoires in COVID-19. Sequencing was performed with immunoSEQ multiplex PCR; in TCRdb, only in-frame clones are kept and a portion is missing. The repertoire holds hundreds of thousands of clones, with about 85% as singletons. The sequenced material came from PBMCs or T cells enriched from blood (not recorded which). The source of these receptors is a woman under 40 who had been exposed to COVID-19.

V and J are TRBV19 and TRBJ2-7, with 10 bases lining up with TRBD1. CDR1 is LNHDA and CDR2 is SQIVND in the germline V gene (reference sequence). The CDR3 totals 17 residues. Germline trimming cut 4 bases from V and 6 bases from J; bases unmatched to any gene: 15. This CDR3 is CASSNMGQGTRSSEQYF. The CDR3 coding sequence is TGTGCCAGTAGTAACATGGGACAGGGGACCAGATCCAGCGAGCAGTACTTC.

The chain recombines TRBV28 with TRBJ2-7; D perhaps matches TRBD1 (6 bases). Germline V lookup: CDR1 MDHEN, CDR2 SYDVKM. Trimming left V 6 bases short and J 0 bases short, with 15 bases between. CDR3 size: 15 residues. The DNA for the CDR3 is TGTGCCAGCAGATTTCAGGGGCAGAGCTCCTACGAGCAGTACTTC. This translates into CASRFQGQSSYEQYF.

About this clone: In the same sample, other DNA sequences code for this CDR3. The V gene is TRBV5-1, the J gene TRBJ2-3; 10 bases agree with TRBD1. This CDR3 is 14 amino acids long. V gave up 4 bases and J gave up 3 bases; unmatched junction bases: 2. Germline CDR1 is SGHRS and CDR2 is YFSETQ. The CDR3 DNA is TGCGCCAGCAGCCCGGGACAGGGGACAGATACGCAGTATTTT. Its protein product is CASSPGQGTDTQYF.

Comments on this clone: The same CDR3 also results from other DNA sequences found in this sample. The chain employs TRBV9 and TRBJ1-2; D uncertain. The CDR3 has 12 amino acids. Trimming shortened V by 0 bases and J by 8 bases, and 8 bases separated the two germline ends. In germline, CDR1 is SGDLS, CDR2 YYNGEE. DNA for the CDR3: TGTGCCAGCAGCGTAGTTTCGGGGGGCTACACCTTC. Translated, it gives CASSVVSGGYTF.

The rearrangement links TRBV19 to TRBJ1-5; D may be TRBD1 (6 bases). In germline, CDR1 is LNHDA, CDR2 SQIVND (reference sequence). CDR3 length: 16 amino acids. Trimming pared 2 bases from V and 6 bases from J, leaving 17 bases between. CDR3 in amino acids: CASSITNRVVSQPQHF. In DNA, the CDR3 is TGTGCCAGTAGTATAACGAACAGGGTTGTTAGTCAGCCCCAGCATTTT.

In this sample, this clone turned up once. This sequence joins TRBV19 and TRBJ1-5; tentatively, D is TRBD1 (6 bases). Looked up from germline, CDR1 is LNHDA and CDR2 is SQIVND (reference sequence). The CDR3 runs to 15 residues. Trimming took 2 bases from V and 6 from J, leaving 14 bases between them. The CDR3 nucleotides are TGTGCCAGTAGTATATCTTGGACAGCGGTTCAGCCCCAGCATTTT. It yields the protein CASSISWTAVQPQHF.

This clone was detected a few times. CDR3 sequence (DNA): TGCGCCAGCAGCCAAGTTGGACTAGCGGGAGGCCCGAACACCGGGGAGCTGTTTTTT. Protein: CASSQVGLAGGPNTGELFF. The rearrangement joins TRBV4-1 to TRBJ2-2, with TRBD2 matching over 14 bases. The CDR3 sequence is 19 residues long. Per the germline V gene, CDR1 is MGHRA and CDR2 is YSYEKL. J lost 0 bases, V lost 1 base, and 4 bases had no gene match.

V is TRBV7-8 and J is TRBJ1-4; a possible D gene is TRBD1 (5 bases). The germline gives CDR1 SGHVS, CDR2 FQNEAQ. Trimming left V 3 bases short and J 1 base short, with 9 bases between. The CDR3 has 15 amino acids. CDR3 sequence (DNA): TGTGCCAGCAGCTTTCTGGGGGGAACTAATGAAAAACTGTTTTTT. Translating gives CASSFLGGTNEKLFF.

This chain uses TRBV12-3 or TRBV12-4 with TRBJ1-2, with 7 bases lining up with TRBD1. The junction had 6 bases not matched to a gene; V was cut back by 5 bases and J by 6 bases. The CDR3 length is 13 residues. CDR3 nucleotide sequence: TGTGCCAGCAGTACTGGACAGGAACATGGCTACACCTTC. Translating it yields CASSTGQEHGYTF.

The chain uses TRBV7-2 and TRBJ1-6; the match to TRBD1 covers 8 bases. Losses at the gene ends were 7 bases for V and 9 bases for J; bases not matched to a gene: 8. This CDR3 contains 14 residues. Germline lookup yields CDR1 SGHTA and CDR2 FQGNSA. The CDR3 loop is CASNLQGGGSPLHF. The CDR3 DNA reads TGTGCCAGCAACCTACAGGGGGGAGGTTCACCCCTCCACTTT.

The chain employs TRBV30 and TRBJ1-2; no clear D. V dropped 1 base and J dropped 0 bases, with 12 bases sitting between them. The CDR3 runs to 15 residues. Germline CDR1 GTSNPN, CDR2 SVGIG (reference sequence). The CDR3 is CAWSALTTANYGYTF. In DNA form, the CDR3 reads TGTGCCTGGAGTGCCTTGACAACCGCTAACTATGGCTACACCTTC.

V usage is TRBV5-5 and J usage is TRBJ2-3; tentatively, D is TRBD1 (6 bases). Between the trimmed V and J ends, which lost 0 bases and 6 bases, there was a span of 11 bases. Germline V gene sequence: CDR1 SGHKS, CDR2 YYEKEE (reference sequence). The CDR3 is 14 residues long. As DNA, the CDR3 is TGTGCCAGCAGCTTGGGTACAGGGTCCGATACGCAGTATTTT. Amino acids: CASSLGTGSDTQYF.

This rearrangement joins TRBV29-1 to TRBJ1-2, with TRBD1 matching over 10 bases. Germline assignment: CDR1 SQVTM and CDR2 ANQGSEA. Unmatched junction bases numbered 8, after V lost 2 bases and J lost 8 bases. CDR3 size: 14 residues. The CDR3 loop reads CSVEKTGGGKGYTF. DNA of the CDR3: TGCAGCGTTGAAAAGACAGGGGGCGGGAAAGGCTACACCTTC.

This chain connects TRBV30 to TRBJ1-6, with a possible D match to TRBD1 (5 bases). The CDR3 consists of 13 residues. The germline gives CDR1 GTSNPN, CDR2 SVGIG (reference sequence). Trimming removed 0 bases from V and 5 bases from J, with 5 bases in between. The CDR3 coding sequence is TGTGCCTGGAGTGTACAGGATAATTCACCCCTCCACTTT. Protein sequence: CAWSVQDNSPLHF.

The V call is TRBV19, the J call TRBJ2-7, with D perhaps TRBD1 (6 bases). The CDR3 covers 14 residues. Per germline, CDR1 LNHDA and CDR2 SQIVND (reference sequence). The V gene lost 3 bases and the J gene lost 2 bases, with 11 bases spanning the gap. CDR3 amino acids: CASSIQQGPYEQYF. The CDR3 DNA follows: TGTGCCAGTAGTATCCAACAGGGCCCCTACGAGCAGTACTTC.

The rearrangement links TRBV2 to TRBJ2-5; 8 positions agree with TRBD2. V dropped 1 base and J dropped 4; count of bases not matched to a gene: 5. Per the germline V gene, CDR1 is SNHLY and CDR2 is FYNNEI. The CDR3 is 15 residues long. The DNA for the CDR3 is TGTGCCAGCAGTGAAGAGAGCGGGAGAACAGAGACCCAGTACTTC. Translated, it gives CASSEESGRTETQYF.

The CDR3 DNA reads as TGCGCCAGCAGTGAGTCTAAGGGGATTAGCAATCAGCCCCAGCATTTT. Translated, it gives CASSESKGISNQPQHF. The chain employs TRBV10-2 and TRBJ1-5, with TRBD1 as a possible D gene (5 bases). Germline V CDR1 and CDR2: WSHSY, SAAADI. This CDR3 spans 16 amino acids. Trimming took off 0 bases at V and 0 bases at J, with 9 bases between the two ends.

A single count supports this clone. The chain combines TRBV4-1 with TRBJ2-7; 14 bases agree with TRBD2. The CDR3 covers 19 residues. J gave up 1 base and V 0 bases, and 8 bases lay outside the gene matches. Germline CDR1 and CDR2: MGHRA and YSYEKL. CDR3 DNA sequence: TGCGCCAGCAGCCAAGATCAGACTAGCGGGAGGGTGGGGTCCTACGAGCAGTACTTC. Translating it yields CASSQDQTSGRVGSYEQYF.